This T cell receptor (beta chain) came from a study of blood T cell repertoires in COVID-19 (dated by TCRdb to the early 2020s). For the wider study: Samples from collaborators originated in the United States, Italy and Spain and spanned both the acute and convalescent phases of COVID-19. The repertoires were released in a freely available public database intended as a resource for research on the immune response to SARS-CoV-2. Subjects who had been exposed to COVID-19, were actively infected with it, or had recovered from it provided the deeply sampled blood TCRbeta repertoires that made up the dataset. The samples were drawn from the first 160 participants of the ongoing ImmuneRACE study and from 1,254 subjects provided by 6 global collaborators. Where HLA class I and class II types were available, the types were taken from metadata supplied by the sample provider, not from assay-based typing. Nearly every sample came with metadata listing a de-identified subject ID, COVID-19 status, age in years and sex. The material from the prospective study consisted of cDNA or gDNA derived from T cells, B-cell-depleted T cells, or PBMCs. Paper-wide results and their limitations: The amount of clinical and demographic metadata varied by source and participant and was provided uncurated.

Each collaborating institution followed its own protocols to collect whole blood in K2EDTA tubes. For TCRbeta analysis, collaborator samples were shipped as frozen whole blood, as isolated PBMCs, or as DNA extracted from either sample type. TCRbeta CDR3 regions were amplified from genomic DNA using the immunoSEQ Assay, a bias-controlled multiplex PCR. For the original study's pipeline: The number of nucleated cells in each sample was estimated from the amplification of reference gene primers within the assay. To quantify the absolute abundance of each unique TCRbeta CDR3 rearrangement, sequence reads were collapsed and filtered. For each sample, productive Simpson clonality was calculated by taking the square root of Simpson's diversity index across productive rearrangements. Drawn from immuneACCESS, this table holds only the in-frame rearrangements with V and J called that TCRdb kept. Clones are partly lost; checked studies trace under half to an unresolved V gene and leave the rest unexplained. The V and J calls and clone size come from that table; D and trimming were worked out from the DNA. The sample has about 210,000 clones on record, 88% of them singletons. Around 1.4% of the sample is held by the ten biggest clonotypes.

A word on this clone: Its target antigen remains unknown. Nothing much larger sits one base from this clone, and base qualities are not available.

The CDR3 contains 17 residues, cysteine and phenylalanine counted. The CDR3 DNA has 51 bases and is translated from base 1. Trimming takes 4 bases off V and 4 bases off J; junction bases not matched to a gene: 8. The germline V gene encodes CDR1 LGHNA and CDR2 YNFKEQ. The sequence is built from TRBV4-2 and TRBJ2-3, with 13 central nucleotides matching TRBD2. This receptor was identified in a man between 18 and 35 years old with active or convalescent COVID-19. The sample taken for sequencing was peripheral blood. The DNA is TGTGCCAGCAGCCGGGACGAACTAGCGGGAGGGCCAGATACGCAGTATTTT. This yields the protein CASSRDELAGGPDTQYF.